What follows are 13 T cell receptor beta chains derived from one specimen sequenced in a study of T-cell reconstitution after alpha-beta-depleted transplantation in children. Unique molecular identifiers were incorporated when the TCRbeta library was constructed. MiXCR, run by TCRdb on the PCR reads, gives a single entry per CDR3 protein. Here the sample spans about 420,000 distinct CDR3 sequences, under 20% being singletons. The sequencing used PBMCs, mostly from graft donor cells, collected 360 days after TCRalphabeta/CD19-depleted stem cell transplant. These receptors were taken from a boy younger than two who had a stem cell transplant for Wiskott-Aldrich syndrome, so the T cells may come from the graft donor.

The CDR3 is CASSLGDRVDIQYF. The CDR3 coding sequence is TGTGCCAGCAGTTTAGGGGACAGGGTGGACATTCAGTACTTC. The chain is built from TRBV12-3 or TRBV12-4 and TRBJ2-4, with TRBD1 identical over 9 bases. J lost 8 bases, V lost 1 base, and 3 bases had no gene match. This CDR3 comprises 14 residues.

This clonotype has a count of ten or more. CDR3 in DNA: TGTGCCAGCAGCTCAAACTATGGCTACACCTTC. It translates to CASSSNYGYTF. J is TRBJ1-2 and V is TRBV7-9, with no clear D. The V gene's germline CDR1 is SEHNR and CDR2 FQNEAQ (reference sequence). Trimming took 4 bases from V and 2 from J, leaving 2 bases between them. The CDR3 extends over 11 amino acids.

This chain connects TRBV6-2 or TRBV6-3 to TRBJ2-1; 15 bases line up with TRBD2. The V gene end was trimmed by 6 bases and the J gene end by 12 bases; junction bases not matched to a gene: 12. Germline V gene sequence: CDR1 MNHEY, CDR2 SVGEGT. The CDR3 runs to 16 residues. The CDR3 DNA reads as TGTGCCAGCAGCCCCTTTGGGACTAGCGGGAGGATGGGGCAGTTCTTC. Translation gives CASSPFGTSGRMGQFF.

The chain uses TRBV11-2 and TRBJ2-7; no clear D gene. The length of the CDR3 is 16 residues. Germline V gene sequence: CDR1 SGHAT, CDR2 FQNNGV. V was shortened by 0 bases and J by 0 bases, with 12 bases between the two germline ends. The CDR3, as DNA: TGTGCCAGCAGCTTAGATCTGATTAGAAGCTCCTACGAGCAGTACTTC. As protein: CASSLDLIRSSYEQYF.

This clonotype has just a few counts. J is TRBJ2-1 and V is TRBV24-1; D is undetermined. Trimming cost V 4 bases and J 2 bases, with 11 bases left between them. Looked up from germline, CDR1 is KGHDR and CDR2 is SFDVKD. The CDR3 extends over 15 amino acids. The CDR3 protein is CATSERGGTYNEQFF. The CDR3 DNA is TGTGCCACCAGTGAACGCGGTGGTACCTACAATGAGCAGTTCTTC.

The table lists this clonotype with a few counts. V and J are TRBV5-1 and TRBJ2-3, with TRBD2 identical over 8 bases. The V gene end was trimmed by 1 base and the J gene end by 3 bases; junction bases not matched to a gene: 4. The CDR3 totals 15 residues. In germline, CDR1 is SGHRS, CDR2 YFSETQ. CDR3 DNA: TGCGCCAGCAGCTTGCGGGGGGGGCGGACAGATACGCAGTATTTT. Its protein product is CASSLRGGRTDTQYF.

This clonotype was found many times. The gene calls are TRBV14 and TRBJ2-7; D is unresolved. The CDR3 spans 13 residues. Trimming left V 1 base short and J 9 bases short, with 13 bases between. Germline assignment: CDR1 SGHDN and CDR2 FVKESK. CDR3 coding DNA: TGTGCCAGCAGCCAAGGTGTTCTTGGTCTGCAGTACTTC. The encoded protein is CASSQGVLGLQYF.

The CDR3 nucleotides read TGTGCCAGCAATCGAGGGGACACTGAAGCTTTCTTT. This gives the protein CASNRGDTEAFF. The chain uses TRBV6-6 and TRBJ1-1; tentative D call: TRBD1 (5 bases). The CDR3 runs to 12 residues. CDR1 is MNHNY, CDR2 SVGAGI, per germline (reference sequence). V was trimmed by 7 bases and J by 3 bases, leaving 9 bases between them.

There are a few counts of this clonotype. This chain links TRBV9 with TRBJ1-6; 7 bases are a match to TRBD1. V lost 2 bases, J lost 8 bases, and 10 bases stayed unmatched. Germline lookup yields CDR1 SGDLS and CDR2 YYNGEE. The CDR3 is 16 residues long. CDR3 DNA: TGTGCCAGCAGCGTTACGCGGGACAGCAACTATTCACCCCTCCACTTT. Its translation: CASSVTRDSNYSPLHF.

There are many counts of this clonotype. V is TRBV12-3 or TRBV12-4 and J is TRBJ1-4; 7 nucleotides agree with TRBD1. Unmatched junction bases numbered 1, after V lost 3 bases and J lost 3 bases. This CDR3 contains 14 residues. The CDR3 here is CASSLGQSNEKLFF. Here the CDR3 DNA reads TGTGCCAGCAGTTTGGGACAGTCTAATGAAAAACTGTTTTTT.

This clonotype was seen a handful of times. The rearrangement uses TRBV21-1 and TRBJ2-1; the D segment call TRBD2 is taken from the table without a DNA check. TRBV21-1 is tagged as a pseudogene. This CDR3 comprises 20 residues. In nucleotides, the CDR3 is TGTGCCAGCAGCGATGACAGGGAGGCCCTCGGCGGGGGGCCGGGGAAGGAGCAGTTCTTC. This translates into CASSDDREALGGGPGKEQFF.

Only a few counts were recorded for this clonotype. The chain couples TRBV4-3 to TRBJ2-5; TRBD2 is a possible D gene (6 bases). The ends were cut back, 5 bases at V and 3 bases at J, with 10 bases in the middle. CDR3 length equals 13 residues. Germline CDR1 reads LGHNA; CDR2 reads YSLEER. In DNA form, the CDR3 reads TGCGCCAGCAGCATTTGGAGGGAAGAGACCCAGTACTTC. Its protein is CASSIWREETQYF.

This clonotype was picked up a small number of times. The chain combines TRBV5-1 with TRBJ2-7, with TRBD2 identical over 7 bases. The CDR3 contains 13 residues. CDR1 is SGHRS and CDR2 is YFSETQ in the germline V gene. After removal of 1 base from V and 7 bases from J, the junction contained 5 bases not matched to a gene. CDR3 protein: CASSLFGRSEQYF. The CDR3 DNA follows: TGCGCCAGCAGCTTGTTCGGGAGGAGTGAGCAGTACTTC. The full variable domain, in which reference TRBV5-1 and TRBJ2-7 provide the parts outside the CDR3, is KAGVTQTPRYLIKTRGQQVTLSCSPISGHRSVSWYQQTPGQGLQFLFEYFSETQRNKGNFPGRFSGRQFSNSRSEMNVSTLELGDSALYLCASSLFGRSEQYFGPGTRLTVT.